This section outlines one TCR beta chain sequence together with its context. The antigen is undetermined. The entry originates in a study of long-term antiretroviral therapy in people with HIV. Investigators performed immunoSEQ version v3.0 at survey level. Assay used: immunoSEQ multiplex PCR; TCRdb lists only in-frame clones, some missing. The data show under 30,000 clones, 86% seen once. Study outcomes and limitations: Clones expanded before ART dominated the repertoire at all time points.

The sequence derives from a woman between 25 and 40 years old with HIV. The starting material was unsorted PBMCs, obtained 1.9 years after starting antiretroviral therapy.

In nucleotides, the CDR3 is TGTGCCAGCTCACCGGTCGTGGATGAGCAGTTCTTC. Protein: CASSPVVDEQFF. The V call is TRBV18, the J call TRBJ2-1; the D is unclear. Germline CDR1 KGHSH, CDR2 LQKENI. There are 12 residues in the CDR3. The V end was cut by 3 bases, the J end by 8 bases, with 8 bases between.